This passage covers 20 T cell receptor beta chains from one sample sequenced in a study of blood T cell repertoires in COVID-19. TCRdb keeps only in-frame clones here, not all; method: immunoSEQ multiplex PCR. Of about 140,000 clones detected, roughly four fifths appear once; the ten largest clones hold more than 1.5%. Material: peripheral blood. These receptor sequences come from a human donor in a cohort sampled during active COVID-19.

The V call is TRBV30, the J call TRBJ1-6, with a possible D match to TRBD1 (5 bases). This CDR3 spans 15 amino acids. The ends were cut back, 0 bases at V and 10 bases at J, with 16 bases in the middle. Germline V gene sequence: CDR1 GTSNPN, CDR2 SVGIG (reference sequence). CDR3 sequence reads: CAWSVRDWVLSPLHF. The CDR3 bases are TGTGCCTGGAGTGTAAGGGACTGGGTCTTATCACCCCTCCACTTT.

The rearrangement joins TRBV19 to TRBJ2-7, with TRBD1 matching 8 bases. The V segment lost 5 bases and the J segment 4 bases; nucleotides outside the gene matches: 7. From germline, CDR1 is LNHDA and CDR2 SQIVND (reference sequence). This CDR3 comprises 14 residues. In DNA, the CDR3 is TGTGCCAGTAGTCCCCGGGACAGGCTTTACGAGCAGTACTTC. It specifies CASSPRDRLYEQYF.

A remark on this clone: The sample holds other DNA sequences that translate to the same CDR3. The chain uses TRBV29-1 and TRBJ2-3; D might be TRBD1 (6 bases). With 3 bases removed from V and 6 bases from J, the gap between germline ends came to 7 bases. Germline assignment: CDR1 SQVTM and CDR2 ANQGSEA. The CDR3 runs 11 residues. The CDR3 DNA reads TGCAGCGTTGATAGGGGGGATACGCAGTATTTT. Translation: CSVDRGDTQYF.

The chain is built from TRBV4-1 and TRBJ2-7, with D perhaps TRBD2 (6 bases). With 0 bases removed from V and 4 bases from J, the gap between germline ends came to 19 bases. The CDR3 contains 17 residues. Germline assignment: CDR1 MGHRA and CDR2 YSYEKL. The CDR3 is CASSQDWGMDYFYEQYF. Written as DNA, the CDR3 is TGCGCCAGCAGCCAAGATTGGGGAATGGACTACTTTTACGAGCAGTACTTC.

The chain has TRBV11-2 and TRBJ2-5; 14 bases fit TRBD2. The CDR3 extends over 17 amino acids. V shed 1 base and J 4 bases; nucleotides not matched to a gene: 5. Germline CDR1 SGHAT, CDR2 FQNNGV. The CDR3 sequence: CASSLGLAGGPRETQYF. The DNA of the CDR3 is TGTGCCAGCAGCTTAGGACTAGCGGGAGGGCCACGAGAGACCCAGTACTTC.

The genes are TRBV28 and TRBJ1-6; tentative D call: TRBD1 (6 bases). In germline, CDR1 is MDHEN, CDR2 SYDVKM. V dropped 8 bases and J dropped 13 bases, with 12 bases sitting between them. The CDR3 sequence is 11 residues long. In nucleotides, the CDR3 is TGTGCCAGCCTACAGGGAGGGCCCCTCCACTTT. This codes for CASLQGGPLHF.

The chain couples TRBV6-5 to TRBJ2-2; D is perhaps TRBD1 (6 bases). Germline assignment: CDR1 MNHEY and CDR2 SVGAGI. This CDR3 spans 14 amino acids. Trimming cost V 5 bases and J 4 bases, with 11 bases left between them. In nucleotides, the CDR3 is TGTGCCAGCAGTCGGTCAGGGGTCACCGGGGAGCTGTTTTTT. Translated, it gives CASSRSGVTGELFF.

The chain uses TRBV25-1 and TRBJ2-2; TRBD2 matches at 10 bases. The germline CDR1 and CDR2 sequences are MGHDK and SYGVNS. The CDR3 covers 15 residues. V was clipped by 3 bases and J by 5 bases; unmatched bases: 3. The CDR3 bases are TGTGCCAGCAGTGATCTAGCGGGAGATACCGGGGAGCTGTTTTTT. Its translation: CASSDLAGDTGELFF. Full variable domain (outside the CDR3, taken from reference TRBV25-1 and TRBJ2-2): EADIYQTPRYLVIGTGKKITLECSQTMGHDKMYWYQQDPGMELHLIHYSYGVNSTEKGDLSSESTVSRIRTEHFPLTLESARPSHTSQYLCASSDLAGDTGELFFGEGSRLTVL.

The gene calls are TRBV19 and TRBJ2-1, with 11 bases aligning to TRBD2. The V and J ends lost 5 bases and 4 bases, in that order; junction bases with no gene match: 1. Germline CDR1 and CDR2: LNHDA and SQIVND (reference sequence). The CDR3 loop spans 14 amino acids. Here the CDR3 reads CASSPSGGYNEQFF. The DNA of the CDR3 is TGTGCCAGTAGTCCTAGCGGGGGGTACAATGAGCAGTTCTTC.

The DNA of the CDR3 is TGTGCCAGCAGCTTAGCGCGAGGGGGCGGGACTGAAGCTTTCTTT. Its translation is CASSLARGGGTEAFF. The chain employs TRBV7-2 and TRBJ1-1, with 7 positions matching TRBD1. The V gene's germline CDR1 is SGHTA and CDR2 FQGNSA. V shed 0 bases, J shed 5 bases, and the junction held 6 bases outside the gene matches. The CDR3 spans 15 residues. The whole variable domain, filled in from reference TRBV7-2 and TRBJ1-1, reads GAGVSQSPSNKVTEKGKDVELRCDPISGHTALYWYRQSLGQGLEFLIYFQGNSAPDKSGLPSDRFSAERTGGSVSTLTIQRTQQEDSAVYLCASSLARGGGTEAFFGQGTRLTVV.

This clone was seen a handful of times. The chain couples TRBV2 to TRBJ2-2, with D unclear. Germline V lookup: CDR1 SNHLY, CDR2 FYNNEI. With 4 bases removed from V and 5 bases from J, the gap between germline ends came to 11 bases. The CDR3 covers 14 residues. The CDR3 DNA reads TGTGCCAGCAGTGCCACAGCCGGTACCGGGGAGCTGTTTTTT. This codes for CASSATAGTGELFF.

The chain employs TRBV3-1 (or the pseudogene TRBV3-2) and TRBJ2-2; TRBD1 matches 11 bases. The CDR3 extends over 16 amino acids. The V gene end was trimmed by 3 bases and the J gene end by 6 bases; junction bases not matched to a gene: 6. Germline CDR1 is LGHDT and CDR2 is YNNKEL (reference sequence). CDR3 DNA: TGTGCCAGCAGCCAGGGGGGACAGGGGGGAGCCGGGGAGCTGTTTTTT. Encoded protein: CASSQGGQGGAGELFF.

This sequence joins TRBV5-4 and TRBJ2-3; 8 bases fit TRBD2. This CDR3 region has 17 residues. Losses at the gene ends were 6 bases for V and 0 bases for J; bases not matched to a gene: 12. The germline V gene encodes CDR1 SGHNT and CDR2 YYREEE (reference sequence). The CDR3 DNA sequence: TGTGCCAGCACCCTTGGAGCGGGAGACCTCAGCACAGATACGCAGTATTTT. This gives the protein CASTLGAGDLSTDTQYF.

This chain connects TRBV7-8 to TRBJ2-5; 9 bases are a match to TRBD1. Germline loops: CDR1 SGHVS, CDR2 FQNEAQ. The length of the CDR3 is 16 residues. V was pared by 3 bases and J by 2 bases, with 7 bases of the junction left unmatched. The CDR3 region is CASSFPRDRAQETQYF. The CDR3 nucleotides are TGTGCCAGCAGCTTCCCCCGGGACAGGGCTCAAGAGACCCAGTACTTC.

The chain couples TRBV6-1 to TRBJ1-2; 8 bases are shared with TRBD1. Germline assignment: CDR1 MNHNS and CDR2 SASEGT. The CDR3 extends over 16 amino acids. The V gene end was trimmed by 0 bases and the J gene end by 1 base; junction bases not matched to a gene: 4. The CDR3 region has the DNA TGTGCCAGCAGTGAAGCGAGGACAGGGCTTAACTATGGCTACACCTTC. It specifies CASSEARTGLNYGYTF.

The genes are TRBV2 and TRBJ2-3, with TRBD2 identical over 12 bases. Germline CDR1 reads SNHLY; CDR2 reads FYNNEI. The V gene end was trimmed by 4 bases and the J gene end by 6 bases; junction bases not matched to a gene: 5. This CDR3 contains 15 residues. The CDR3 protein is CASSGTSGIMDTQYF. CDR3 nucleotides: TGTGCCAGCAGTGGGACTAGCGGGATCATGGATACGCAGTATTTT.

This chain links TRBV7-9 with TRBJ1-4; 7 bases are a match to TRBD1. Losses at the gene ends were 1 base for V and 2 bases for J; bases not matched to a gene: 13. Looked up from germline, CDR1 is SEHNR and CDR2 is FQNEAQ (reference sequence). The CDR3 sequence is 19 residues long. Here the CDR3 DNA reads TGTGCCAGCAGCTTAGTGGCGTTGGTGTCGGGACAGACTAATGAAAAACTGTTTTTT. This sequence encodes CASSLVALVSGQTNEKLFF.

This clone was detected once. DNA of the CDR3: TGTGCCAGCAGCCCGGGACTAGCCTACAATGAGCAGTTCTTC. It translates to CASSPGLAYNEQFF. This chain connects TRBV9 to TRBJ2-1; 8 bases match TRBD2. Germline CDR1 and CDR2: SGDLS and YYNGEE. V lost 4 bases and J lost 2; bases outside the gene matches: 2. This CDR3 is 14 amino acids long.

This chain links TRBV9 with TRBJ1-2; 7 bases are a match to TRBD1. V gave up 4 bases and J gave up 4 bases; unmatched junction bases: 7. CDR3 length: 14 residues. The germline gives CDR1 SGDLS, CDR2 YYNGEE. CDR3 region: CASSPSGQPYGYTF. CDR3 coding DNA: TGTGCCAGCAGCCCCTCGGGACAGCCCTATGGCTACACCTTC. Filled out from reference TRBV9 and TRBJ1-2, the complete variable domain reads DSGVTQTPKHLITATGQRVTLRCSPRSGDLSVYWYQQSLDQGLQFLIQYYNGEERAKGNILERFSAQQFPDLHSELNLSSLELGDSALYFCASSPSGQPYGYTFGSGTRLTVV.

This sequence joins TRBV6-6 and TRBJ2-2; D not certain. V gave up 2 bases and J gave up 1 base, with 11 bases separating them. This CDR3 region has 16 residues. The V gene's germline CDR1 is MNHNY and CDR2 SVGAGI (reference sequence). CDR3 sequence (DNA): TGTGCCAGCAGTTACGGCCCGATTTTGAACACCGGGGAGCTGTTTTTT. It is translated as CASSYGPILNTGELFF.